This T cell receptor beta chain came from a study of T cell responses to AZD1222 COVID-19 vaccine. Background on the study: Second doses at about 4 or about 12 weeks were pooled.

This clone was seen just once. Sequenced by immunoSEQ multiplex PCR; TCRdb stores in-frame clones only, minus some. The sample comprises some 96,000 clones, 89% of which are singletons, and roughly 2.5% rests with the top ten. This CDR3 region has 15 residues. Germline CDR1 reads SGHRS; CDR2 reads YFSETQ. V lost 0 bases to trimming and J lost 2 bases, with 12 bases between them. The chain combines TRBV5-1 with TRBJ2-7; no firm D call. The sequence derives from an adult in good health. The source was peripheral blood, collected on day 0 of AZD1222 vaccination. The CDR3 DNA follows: TGCGCCAGCAGCTTGGTTGGTCCGGAGACCTACGAGCAGTACTTC. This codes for CASSLVGPETYEQYF.